Given below is one TCR beta chain in context. As processed by the authors: Amplification with reference gene primers provided the estimates of nucleated cell counts. Method: immunoSEQ multiplex PCR; TCRdb's copy keeps in-frame clones and lacks some. That table furnishes V, J and clone size, whereas the DNA furnished D and trimming. The data hold about 80,000 clones, with approximately 76% observed a single time. The data originate from a study of blood T cell repertoires in COVID-19. About the research overall: Sites in the United States, Italy and Spain provided acute and convalescent COVID-19 samples. PBMCs, B-cell-depleted T cells, or T cells were the source of the cDNA or gDNA that made up the material.

CDR1 is MGHDK and CDR2 is SYGVNS in the germline V gene. Deletions cut 7 bases from V and 2 bases from J, with 15 bases between. The CDR3 is 14 residues long. This clonotype originated in a man between 65 and 85 years old with active or convalescent COVID-19. The sample comprised peripheral blood. The chain is built from TRBV25-1 and TRBJ2-7; possibly TRBD1 for D (6 bases). The CDR3 region has the DNA TGTGCCAGCAATACAGGGTTCCCCACCTACGAGCAGTACTTC. Translating gives CASNTGFPTYEQYF.